This T cell receptor (beta chain) comes out of a study of blood T cell repertoires in COVID-19. Study as a whole: T cells, B-cell-depleted T cells, or PBMCs supplied cDNA or gDNA.

V was clipped by 0 bases and J by 9 bases, with 14 bases between them. The germline CDR1 and CDR2 sequences are LGHDT and YNNKEL (reference sequence). The CDR3 is made up of 14 amino acids. Only in-frame clones appear in the TCRdb table, and some are missing; sequencing was by immunoSEQ multiplex PCR. In the table there are 210,000 or so clones, approximately 80% of which are singletons. The sequenced sample was peripheral blood. The chain carries TRBV3-1 (or the pseudogene TRBV3-2) and TRBJ1-1, with no clear D. The source is a woman older than 75 with active or convalescent COVID-19. CDR3 protein: CASSQDQVGRKAFF. CDR3 bases: TGTGCCAGCAGCCAAGATCAGGTGGGTCGCAAAGCTTTCTTT.